A single sample gave rise to the 31 T cell receptor beta chains below, sequenced in a study of cytomegalovirus exposure and HLA in healthy donors. The PCR was carried out with 60 Vbeta primers and 13 Jbeta primers. The method was immunoSEQ multiplex PCR; TCRdb's version includes in-frame clones alone and lacks a portion of them. The sample data list 55,000 to 85,000 clones. The sequenced sample was PBMCs. These receptor sequences come from a female donor in good health and CMV-seropositive.

The J gene is TRBJ2-7, the V gene TRBV9, with 9 bases lining up with TRBD1. Trimming removed 4 bases from V and 7 bases from J; junction bases left unmatched: 21. This CDR3 has 18 residues. Germline-derived CDR1 and CDR2 are SGDLS and YYNGEE. The DNA for the CDR3 is TGTGCCAGCAGCCCACAAGGACAGGGGAGTAGCGGAGCAGGAGAGCAGTACTTC. This gives the protein CASSPQGQGSSGAGEQYF.

This chain joins TRBV19 and TRBJ2-5; TRBD1 matches 8 bases. CDR1 is LNHDA, CDR2 SQIVND, per germline (reference sequence). The CDR3 runs to 15 residues. Germline trimming cut 4 bases from V and 7 bases from J; bases unmatched to any gene: 11. The CDR3 loop is CASSKQDRARGTQYF. The CDR3 DNA follows: TGTGCCAGTAGTAAGCAGGACAGGGCACGGGGGACCCAGTACTTC.

V gene TRBV19 combines with J gene TRBJ2-7; 8 bases line up with TRBD2. The junction had 6 bases not matched to a gene; V was cut back by 4 bases and J by 1 base. The CDR3 extends over 15 amino acids. Germline assignment: CDR1 LNHDA and CDR2 SQIVND (reference sequence). The CDR3 sequence is CASSSPASGSYEQYF. The CDR3 region has the DNA TGTGCCAGTAGTAGTCCGGCTAGCGGGTCCTACGAGCAGTACTTC.

The chain combines TRBV6-6 with TRBJ2-7; D is uncertain. The CDR3 is 16 amino acids. The germline V and J ends were trimmed by 6 bases and 5 bases, with 23 bases remaining between them. The germline gives CDR1 MNHNY, CDR2 SVGAGI (reference sequence). The CDR3 nucleotides read TGTGCCAGCAGACCCGAGGCCGTTCACCCCGGCGACGAGCAGTACTTC. It encodes CASRPEAVHPGDEQYF.

The V gene is TRBV18, the J gene TRBJ2-7; TRBD1 might be the D (5 bases). The CDR3 runs to 15 residues. The germline V gene has CDR1 KGHSH and CDR2 LQKENI. Trimming shortened V by 0 bases and J by 2 bases, and 11 bases separated the two germline ends. The CDR3 nucleotides read TGTGCCAGCTCACCACCGGGCAGGGCAGCCTACGAGCAGTACTTC. Translation gives CASSPPGRAAYEQYF.

V gene TRBV5-1 combines with J gene TRBJ2-5; 9 nucleotides line up with TRBD2. Germline V gives CDR1 SGHRS, CDR2 YFSETQ. V trimming: 0 bases; J trimming: 5 bases; junction bases outside the gene matches: 8. The CDR3 extends over 16 amino acids. Written as DNA, the CDR3 is TGCGCCAGCAGCTTGGGTCCAGCGGGAGGCGGGGAGACCCAGTACTTC. Translation: CASSLGPAGGGETQYF.

The genes are TRBV9 and TRBJ1-1; no clear D. This CDR3 is built from 13 residues. From germline, CDR1 is SGDLS and CDR2 YYNGEE. V shed 0 bases and J shed 4 bases, with 7 bases lying between them. CDR3 sequence reads: CASSVAGFTEAFF. The CDR3, as DNA: TGTGCCAGCAGCGTAGCTGGCTTCACTGAAGCTTTCTTT.

The chain carries TRBV28 and TRBJ1-5; D is undetermined. V lost 2 bases, J lost 1 base, and 9 bases lay in between. CDR3 length: 15 residues. Per germline, CDR1 MDHEN and CDR2 SYDVKM. The CDR3 protein is CASSLAGVSNQPQHF. CDR3 nucleotides: TGTGCCAGCAGTTTAGCAGGTGTGAGCAATCAGCCCCAGCATTTT.

The rearrangement uses TRBV6-4 and TRBJ2-1, with D perhaps matching TRBD2 (5 bases). This CDR3 is 13 amino acids long. Germline V gives CDR1 MRHNA, CDR2 SNTAGT. V lost 4 bases to trimming and J lost 10 bases, with 14 bases between them. This CDR3 is CASSVFLAGEQFF. The CDR3 nucleotides are TGTGCCAGCAGTGTTTTCCTAGCTGGGGAGCAGTTCTTC.

This chain joins TRBV28 and TRBJ2-2; D is uncertain. The germline V and J ends were trimmed by 6 bases and 4 bases, with 12 bases remaining between them. Germline CDR1 MDHEN, CDR2 SYDVKM. The CDR3 spans 14 residues. The CDR3 DNA is TGTGCCAGCAGCCAACAGTACCTCACCGGGGAGCTGTTTTTT. Amino acid sequence: CASSQQYLTGELFF.

V is TRBV28 and J is TRBJ2-1, with TRBD2 matching over 10 bases. In germline, CDR1 is MDHEN, CDR2 SYDVKM. The V segment lost 5 bases and the J segment 5 bases; nucleotides outside the gene matches: 3. There are 14 residues in the CDR3. In DNA form, the CDR3 reads TGTGCCAGCAGTCTAGCGGGAGTAGACAATGAGCAGTTCTTC. Translating it yields CASSLAGVDNEQFF.

This chain uses TRBV4-3 with TRBJ2-6; maybe TRBD1 (6 bases). V was cut by 0 bases and J by 2 bases, with 8 bases left in between. From germline, CDR1 is LGHNA and CDR2 YSLEER. This CDR3 is 16 amino acids long. The CDR3 region is CASSQEGAAGANVLTF. CDR3 in DNA: TGCGCCAGCAGCCAAGAGGGGGCGGCTGGGGCCAACGTCCTGACTTTC.

The gene calls are TRBV18 and TRBJ2-7, with 9 bases identical to TRBD1. The CDR3 length is 15 residues. The junction had 5 bases not matched to a gene; V was cut back by 2 bases and J by 3 bases. Germline assignment: CDR1 KGHSH and CDR2 LQKENI. The CDR3 sequence is CASSPAQGALYEQYF. The CDR3 nucleotides are TGTGCCAGCTCACCAGCACAGGGGGCCCTCTACGAGCAGTACTTC. The full variable domain, rest sourced from reference TRBV18 and TRBJ2-7, is NAGVMQNPRHLVRRRGQEARLRCSPMKGHSHVYWYRQLPEEGLKFMVYLQKENIIDESGMPKERFSAEFPKEGPSILRIQQVVRGDSAAYFCASSPAQGALYEQYFGPGTRLTVT.

The chain combines TRBV10-3 with TRBJ2-1, with a weak D call TRBD2 (5 bases). The CDR3 is 13 residues long. The V end was cut by 2 bases, the J end by 8 bases, with 10 bases between. Germline CDR1 ENHRY, CDR2 SYGVKD. The CDR3 is CAISEPGYHEQFF. In nucleotides, the CDR3 is TGTGCCATCAGTGAGCCGGGGTACCATGAGCAGTTCTTC.

This chain uses TRBV4-1 with TRBJ2-6; the match to TRBD1 covers 12 bases. The CDR3 has 22 residues. V was pared by 0 bases and J by 0 bases, with 12 bases of the junction left unmatched. The V gene's germline CDR1 is MGHRA and CDR2 YSYEKL. The CDR3 sequence is CASSQDLGTGGSRISGANVLTF. In DNA, the CDR3 is TGCGCCAGCAGCCAAGATTTGGGGACAGGGGGCTCCCGGATCTCTGGGGCCAACGTCCTGACTTTC.

V is TRBV6-1 and J is TRBJ2-3; weak D call: TRBD2 (7 bases). V lost 1 base, J lost 4 bases, and 15 bases lay in between. This CDR3 comprises 16 residues. In germline, CDR1 is MNHNS, CDR2 SASEGT. The DNA for the CDR3 is TGTGCCAGCAGTGAAGAGGGGGGGCTGAATGCAGATACGCAGTATTTT. This codes for CASSEEGGLNADTQYF.

The V and J genes are TRBV19 and TRBJ1-4; the D is unclear. This CDR3 comprises 12 residues. In germline, CDR1 is LNHDA, CDR2 SQIVND (reference sequence). V lost 0 bases to trimming and J lost 10 bases, with 6 bases between them. The chain's CDR3 is CASSIEGGKLFF. The CDR3 coding sequence is TGTGCCAGTAGTATAGAGGGAGGAAAACTGTTTTTT.

The V gene is TRBV18, the J gene TRBJ2-2; perhaps TRBD1 as D (6 bases). The CDR3 runs to 14 residues. The V end lost 5 bases, the J end lost 10 bases, and 17 bases lay between the germline ends. Germline CDR1 and CDR2: KGHSH and LQKENI. This CDR3 reads CASSTSQGNMELFF. Written as DNA, the CDR3 is TGTGCCAGCTCAACCTCTCAGGGGAACATGGAGCTGTTTTTT.

The chain uses TRBV29-1 and TRBJ2-3; 12 nucleotides align to TRBD2. This CDR3 has 14 amino acids. The V and J ends lost 7 bases and 5 bases, in that order; junction bases with no gene match: 7. Germline CDR1 reads SQVTM; CDR2 reads ANQGSEA. CDR3: CSAAPGLAGDTQYF. As DNA, the CDR3 is TGCAGCGCCGCTCCGGGACTAGCGGGAGATACGCAGTATTTT.

The chain uses TRBV6-1 and TRBJ2-4; 10 nucleotides line up with TRBD1. The CDR3 consists of 17 residues. Germline V gene sequence: CDR1 MNHNS, CDR2 SASEGT. The trim removed 3 bases at V and 3 bases at J, leaving 8 bases unmatched. The CDR3 DNA is TGTGCCAGCAGTGACCCCGACAGGGGGCTCGGCAAAAACATTCAGTACTTC. Its translation: CASSDPDRGLGKNIQYF.

This rearrangement joins TRBV5-1 to TRBJ2-3, with TRBD2 as a possible D gene (6 bases). The ends were cut back, 2 bases at V and 2 bases at J, with 9 bases in the middle. The CDR3 sequence is 14 residues long. Germline V gene sequence: CDR1 SGHRS, CDR2 YFSETQ. CDR3 DNA: TGCGCCAGCAGCTTCACGGGGGTCACAGATACGCAGTATTTT. Encoded protein: CASSFTGVTDTQYF.

The rearrangement joins TRBV9 to TRBJ1-2; possibly TRBD1 for D (5 bases). With 6 bases removed from V and 5 bases from J, the gap between germline ends came to 11 bases. CDR1 is SGDLS, CDR2 YYNGEE, per germline. The CDR3 loop spans 12 amino acids. The chain's CDR3 is CASNSRQYGYTF. The CDR3 DNA follows: TGTGCCAGCAACTCTCGACAGTATGGCTACACCTTC. The entire variable domain, with the rest obtained from reference TRBV9 and TRBJ1-2, is as follows: DSGVTQTPKHLITATGQRVTLRCSPRSGDLSVYWYQQSLDQGLQFLIQYYNGEERAKGNILERFSAQQFPDLHSELNLSSLELGDSALYFCASNSRQYGYTFGSGTRLTVV.

J is TRBJ2-7 and V is TRBV15; D is unclear. Trimming removed 0 bases from V and 4 bases from J, with 13 bases in between. Looked up from germline, CDR1 is LNHNV and CDR2 is YYDKDF (reference sequence). This CDR3 spans 15 amino acids. Here the CDR3 reads CATSRDILPRYEQYF. CDR3 nucleotide sequence: TGTGCCACCAGCAGAGATATACTACCGCGGTACGAGCAGTACTTC.

V and J are TRBV27 and TRBJ2-6, with 7 bases matching TRBD1. The CDR3 extends over 20 amino acids. Germline lookup yields CDR1 MNHEY and CDR2 SMNVEV (reference sequence). Unmatched junction bases numbered 16, after V lost 5 bases and J lost 0 bases. Written as DNA, the CDR3 is TGTGCCAGCAGTCCCCAACAGGGGAAAGGCAGGGTCTCTGGGGCCAACGTCCTGACTTTC. It translates to CASSPQQGKGRVSGANVLTF. Combining the CDR3 with reference TRBV27 and TRBJ2-6 gives the whole variable domain EAQVTQNPRYLITVTGKKLTVTCSQNMNHEYMSWYRQDPGLGLRQIYYSMNVEVTDKGDVPEGYKVSRKEKRNFPLILESPSPNQTSLYFCASSPQQGKGRVSGANVLTFGAGSRLTVL.

The CDR3 bases are TGTGCCAGCAGCTTGGGGAGGGGCACCAGGTATGGCTACACCTTC. Amino acid sequence: CASSLGRGTRYGYTF. The chain combines TRBV5-6 with TRBJ1-2; weak D call: TRBD1 (5 bases). Germline values: CDR1 SGHDT, CDR2 YYEEEE. Trimming stripped 0 bases from V and 5 bases from J, with 14 bases between. The CDR3 totals 15 residues.

The chain links TRBV28 to TRBJ1-3; weak D call: TRBD1 (5 bases). Looked up from germline, CDR1 is MDHEN and CDR2 is SYDVKM. The CDR3 is made up of 14 amino acids. Trimming removed 6 bases from V and 0 bases from J, with 9 bases in between. CDR3 sequence: CASSGGISGNTIYF. The DNA of the CDR3 is TGTGCCAGCAGCGGGGGGATCTCTGGAAACACCATATATTTT.

The rearrangement joins TRBV2 to TRBJ1-2; perhaps TRBD1 as D (6 bases). Germline assignment: CDR1 SNHLY and CDR2 FYNNEI. The CDR3 has 13 residues. V was pared by 6 bases and J by 5 bases, with 13 bases between. CDR3 DNA: TGTGCCAGCAGCGCCCAGACAGGATATGGCTACACCTTC. The encoded protein is CASSAQTGYGYTF.

The chain uses TRBV11-3 and TRBJ1-6; a weak D match, TRBD1 (5 bases). This CDR3 has 15 amino acids. The V and J ends lost 5 bases and 9 bases respectively, with 17 bases between them. CDR1 is SGHNT, CDR2 YENEEA, per germline. The CDR3 protein is CASSQGTERISPLHF. The CDR3 nucleotides are TGTGCCAGCAGCCAAGGGACTGAGAGAATTTCACCCCTCCACTTT.

The chain couples TRBV7-9 to TRBJ2-7; TRBD2 matches 7 bases. CDR1 is SEHNR and CDR2 is FQNEAQ in the germline V gene (reference sequence). The J segment lost 2 bases and the V segment lost 5 bases, leaving 18 bases of the junction unmatched. The CDR3 runs 18 residues. CDR3 DNA sequence: TGTGCCAGCAGCCCGGGACTAACCAGACCCGGGAGCGCCTACGAGCAGTACTTC. It specifies CASSPGLTRPGSAYEQYF. Together with reference TRBV7-9 and TRBJ2-7, the CDR3 gives the full variable domain: DTGVSQNPRHKITKRGQNVTFRCDPISEHNRLYWYRQTLGQGPEFLTYFQNEAQLEKSRLLSDRFSAERPKGSFSTLEIQRTEQGDSAMYLCASSPGLTRPGSAYEQYFGPGTRLTVT.

The J gene is TRBJ1-2, the V gene TRBV28, with D hard to call. The CDR3 contains 14 residues. Per the germline V gene, CDR1 is MDHEN and CDR2 is SYDVKM. V lost 6 bases and J lost 0, with 11 bases in between. In nucleotides, the CDR3 is TGTGCCAGCAGCCGAGCGGGCACTAACTATGGCTACACCTTC. The encoded protein is CASSRAGTNYGYTF.

This chain joins TRBV7-2 and TRBJ1-1; 7 bases match TRBD1. The V gene end was trimmed by 5 bases and the J gene end by 1 base; junction bases not matched to a gene: 7. Germline CDR1 reads SGHTA; CDR2 reads FQGNSA. CDR3 length equals 15 residues. CDR3 sequence (DNA): TGTGCCAGCAGCCCCCGACAGGGAAGGAACACTGAAGCTTTCTTT. This encodes CASSPRQGRNTEAFF.